These 9 T cell receptor beta chains were all obtained from the same sample, sequenced in a study of cytomegalovirus exposure and HLA in healthy donors. The PCR ran on 60 Vbeta and 13 Jbeta primers. Sequenced by immunoSEQ multiplex PCR; TCRdb stores in-frame clones only, minus some. Of approximately 170,000 clones detected, approximately 82% appear once; the ten largest clones hold around 1.5%. Specimen: PBMCs. Receptors were obtained from a male donor in good health and CMV-seronegative.

The V call is TRBV23-1, the J call TRBJ1-5; maybe TRBD1 (6 bases). TRBV23-1 carries the ORF label, with uncertain function. The CDR3 covers 16 residues. Between the trimmed V and J ends, which lost 9 bases and 0 bases, there was a span of 18 bases. DNA for the CDR3: TGCGCCAGACCGGACAGCAGGGTTCATAGCAATCAGCCCCAGCATTTT. This sequence encodes CARPDSRVHSNQPQHF.

The chain combines TRBV6-1 with TRBJ1-5; 7 bases align to TRBD1. CDR1 is MNHNS, CDR2 SASEGT, per germline. The CDR3 runs 13 residues. After removal of 6 bases from V and 4 bases from J, the junction contained 3 bases not matched to a gene. Written as DNA, the CDR3 is TGTGCCAGCAGCGGGGGACAGAATCAGCCCCAGCATTTT. Its translation is CASSGGQNQPQHF.

The gene calls are TRBV18 and TRBJ2-1; D unclear. The CDR3 spans 15 residues. The germline CDR1 and CDR2 sequences are KGHSH and LQKENI. Trimming removed 4 bases at V and 6 bases at J, with 16 bases between. The CDR3 coding sequence is TGTGCCAGCTCACTACAAGTGCTTGGTGGCAATGAGCAGTTCTTC. It encodes CASSLQVLGGNEQFF.

The V gene is TRBV6-5, the J gene TRBJ2-7, with 7 nucleotides matching TRBD1. The V segment lost 5 bases and the J segment 3 bases; nucleotides outside the gene matches: 7. Germline V gives CDR1 MNHEY, CDR2 SVGAGI. There are 14 residues in the CDR3. CDR3: CASSEMGQSYEQYF. CDR3 nucleotide sequence: TGTGCCAGCAGTGAAATGGGACAGAGCTACGAGCAGTACTTC.

The chain is built from TRBV28 and TRBJ1-3; no definite D call. Germline assignment: CDR1 MDHEN and CDR2 SYDVKM. The length of the CDR3 is 17 residues. V lost 2 bases and J lost 0, with 14 bases in between. CDR3 DNA sequence: TGTGCCAGCAGTTTAAGGATCCGGGATCGCTCTGGAAACACCATATATTTT. Its translation is CASSLRIRDRSGNTIYF.

The CDR3 is CASSPGTGTSPLHF. CDR3 nucleotide sequence: TGTGCCAGCAGCCCCGGGACAGGGACCTCACCCCTCCACTTT. The chain uses TRBV7-3 and TRBJ1-6; 9 bases are a match to TRBD1. Trimming took 5 bases from V and 10 from J; bases not matched to a gene: 6. CDR1 is SGHTA and CDR2 is FQGTGA in the germline V gene. This CDR3 has 14 amino acids.

A single count supports this clone. This chain joins TRBV11-2 and TRBJ1-2; tentatively, D is TRBD1 (5 bases). CDR3 size: 16 residues. V dropped 5 bases and J dropped 1 base, with 17 bases sitting between them. CDR1 and CDR2 from the germline V gene are SGHAT and FQNNGV. Here the CDR3 DNA reads TGTGCCAGCAGCGCGGCAGGGCAGATAGTTAACTATGGCTACACCTTC. It encodes CASSAAGQIVNYGYTF. The entire variable domain, with the rest obtained from reference TRBV11-2 and TRBJ1-2, is as follows: EAGVAQSPRYKIIEKRQSVAFWCNPISGHATLYWYQQILGQGPKLLIQFQNNGVVDDSQLPKDRFSAERLKGVDSTLKIQPAKLEDSAVYLCASSAAGQIVNYGYTFGSGTRLTVV.

The V and J genes are TRBV7-3 and TRBJ2-3, with a weak D call TRBD2 (7 bases). Germline CDR1 SGHTA, CDR2 FQGTGA. The CDR3 runs to 16 residues. Trimming removed 5 bases at V and 3 bases at J, with 18 bases between. The CDR3 DNA reads as TGTGCCAGCAGCCCTCCCGGGGGGCCAGGGACAGATACGCAGTATTTT. This encodes CASSPPGGPGTDTQYF.

The genes are TRBV7-9 and TRBJ2-7, with no clear D. Trimming took off 3 bases at V and 7 bases at J, with 22 bases between the two ends. The CDR3 consists of 16 residues. Germline V gene lookup returns CDR1 SEHNR and CDR2 FQNEAQ (reference sequence). This CDR3 reads CASSFGFRQPDGEQYF. CDR3 sequence (DNA): TGTGCCAGCAGCTTCGGGTTCCGGCAGCCCGACGGGGAGCAGTACTTC.